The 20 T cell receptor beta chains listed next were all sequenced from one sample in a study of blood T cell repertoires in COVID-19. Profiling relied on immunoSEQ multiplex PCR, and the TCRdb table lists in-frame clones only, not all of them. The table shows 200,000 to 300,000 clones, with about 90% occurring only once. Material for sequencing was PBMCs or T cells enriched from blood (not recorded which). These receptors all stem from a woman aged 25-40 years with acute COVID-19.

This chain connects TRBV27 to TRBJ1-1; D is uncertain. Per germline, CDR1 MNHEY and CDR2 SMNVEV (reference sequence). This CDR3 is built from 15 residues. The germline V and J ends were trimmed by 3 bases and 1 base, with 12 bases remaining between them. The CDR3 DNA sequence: TGTGCCAGCAGTTTGTTACCGGGTCCGAACACTGAAGCTTTCTTT. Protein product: CASSLLPGPNTEAFF.

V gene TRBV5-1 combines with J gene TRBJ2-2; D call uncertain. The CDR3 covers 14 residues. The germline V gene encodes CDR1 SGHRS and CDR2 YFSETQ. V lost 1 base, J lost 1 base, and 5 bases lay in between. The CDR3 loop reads CASSLYRNTGELFF. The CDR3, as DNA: TGCGCCAGCAGCTTGTACAGGAACACCGGGGAGCTGTTTTTT.

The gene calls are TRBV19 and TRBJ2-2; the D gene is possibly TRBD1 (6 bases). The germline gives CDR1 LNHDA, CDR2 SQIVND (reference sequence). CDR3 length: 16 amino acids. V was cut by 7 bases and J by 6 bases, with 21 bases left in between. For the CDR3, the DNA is TGTGCCAGTAAAACTCAGGGGCCCAATCCCGCCGGGGAGCTGTTTTTT. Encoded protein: CASKTQGPNPAGELFF.

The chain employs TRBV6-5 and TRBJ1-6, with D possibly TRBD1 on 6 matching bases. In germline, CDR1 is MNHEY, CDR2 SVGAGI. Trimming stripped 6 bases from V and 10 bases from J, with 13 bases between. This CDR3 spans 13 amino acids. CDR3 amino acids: CASRSGAGSPLHF. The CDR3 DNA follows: TGTGCCAGCAGATCAGGGGCAGGGTCACCCCTCCACTTT.

For the CDR3, the DNA is TGTGCCAGCAGCGAGGCCCTAGGCGGGGGGAACACCGGGGAGCTGTTTTTT. Its protein is CASSEALGGGNTGELFF. This chain connects TRBV9 to TRBJ2-2; 7 nucleotides align to TRBD2. CDR3 length: 17 residues. V gave up 3 bases and J gave up 1 base; unmatched junction bases: 9. Germline V gene lookup returns CDR1 SGDLS and CDR2 YYNGEE. The full variable domain, completed using reference TRBV9 and TRBJ2-2, is DSGVTQTPKHLITATGQRVTLRCSPRSGDLSVYWYQQSLDQGLQFLIQYYNGEERAKGNILERFSAQQFPDLHSELNLSSLELGDSALYFCASSEALGGGNTGELFFGEGSRLTVL.

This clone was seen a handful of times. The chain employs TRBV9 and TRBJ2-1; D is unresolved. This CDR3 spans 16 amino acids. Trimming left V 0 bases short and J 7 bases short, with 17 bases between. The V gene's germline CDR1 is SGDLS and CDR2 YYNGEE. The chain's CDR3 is CASSVALGRFENEQFF. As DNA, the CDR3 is TGTGCCAGCAGCGTAGCCCTAGGTAGGTTTGAAAATGAGCAGTTCTTC.

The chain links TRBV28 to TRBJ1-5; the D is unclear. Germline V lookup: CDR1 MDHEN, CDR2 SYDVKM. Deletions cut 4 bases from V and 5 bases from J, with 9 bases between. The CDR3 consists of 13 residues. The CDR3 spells CASSSRRDQPQHF. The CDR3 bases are TGTGCCAGCAGTTCGAGGCGGGATCAGCCCCAGCATTTT.

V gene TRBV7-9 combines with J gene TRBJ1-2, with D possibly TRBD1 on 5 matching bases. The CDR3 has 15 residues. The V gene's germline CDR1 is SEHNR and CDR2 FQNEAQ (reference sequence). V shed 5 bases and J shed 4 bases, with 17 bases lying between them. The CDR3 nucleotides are TGTGCCAGCAGCCAAGGGGCGAACACAATCTATGGCTACACCTTC. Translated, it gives CASSQGANTIYGYTF.

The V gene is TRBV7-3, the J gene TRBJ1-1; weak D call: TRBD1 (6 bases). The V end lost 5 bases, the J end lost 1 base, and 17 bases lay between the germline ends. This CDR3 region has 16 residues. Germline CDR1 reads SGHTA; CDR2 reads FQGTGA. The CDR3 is CASSQAGVEGNTEAFF. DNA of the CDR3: TGTGCCAGCAGCCAAGCAGGGGTTGAGGGGAACACTGAAGCTTTCTTT.

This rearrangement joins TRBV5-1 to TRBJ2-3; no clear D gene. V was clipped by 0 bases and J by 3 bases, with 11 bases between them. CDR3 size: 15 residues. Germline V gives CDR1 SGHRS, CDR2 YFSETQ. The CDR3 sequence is CASSLVAAQTDTQYF. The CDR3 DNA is TGCGCCAGCAGCTTGGTGGCGGCCCAGACAGATACGCAGTATTTT.

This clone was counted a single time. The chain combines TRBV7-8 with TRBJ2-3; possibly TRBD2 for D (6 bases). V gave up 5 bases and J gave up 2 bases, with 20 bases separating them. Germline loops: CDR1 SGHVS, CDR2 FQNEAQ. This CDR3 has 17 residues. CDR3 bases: TGTGCCAGCAGCCTGGGAGGCTGGTCTGTCCCCACAGATACGCAGTATTTT. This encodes CASSLGGWSVPTDTQYF.

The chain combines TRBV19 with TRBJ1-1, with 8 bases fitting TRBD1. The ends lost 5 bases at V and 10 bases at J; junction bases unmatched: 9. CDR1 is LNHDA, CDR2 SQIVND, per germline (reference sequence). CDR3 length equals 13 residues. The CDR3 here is CASSGRTGLRAFF. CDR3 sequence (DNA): TGTGCCAGTAGTGGACGGACAGGGTTAAGAGCTTTCTTT. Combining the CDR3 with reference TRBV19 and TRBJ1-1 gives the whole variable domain DGGITQSPKYLFRKEGQNVTLSCEQNLNHDAMYWYRQDPGQGLRLIYYSQIVNDFQKGDIAEGYSVSREKKESFPLTVTSAQKNPTAFYLCASSGRTGLRAFFGQGTRLTVV.

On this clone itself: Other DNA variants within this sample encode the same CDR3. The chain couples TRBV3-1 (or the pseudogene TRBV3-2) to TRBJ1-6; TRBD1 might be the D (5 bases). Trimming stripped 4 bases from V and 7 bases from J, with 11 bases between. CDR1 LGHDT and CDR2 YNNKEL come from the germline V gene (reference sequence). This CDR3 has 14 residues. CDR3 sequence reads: CASSPGRGNSPLHF. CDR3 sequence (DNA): TGTGCCAGCAGCCCGGGGAGGGGCAATTCACCCCTCCACTTT.

CDR3 protein: CAWSNSNEQFF. The CDR3 region has the DNA TGTGCCTGGAGTAATAGCAATGAGCAGTTCTTC. The V gene is TRBV30, the J gene TRBJ2-1; D call uncertain. Germline CDR1 is GTSNPN and CDR2 is SVGIG (reference sequence). V shed 2 bases and J shed 6 bases, with 5 bases lying between them. The CDR3 covers 11 residues. Drawing the rest from reference TRBV30 and TRBJ2-1, the complete variable domain is SQTIHQWPATLVQPVGSPLSLECTVEGTSNPNLYWYRQAAGRGLQLLFYSVGIGQISSEVPQNLSASRPQDRQFILSSKKLLLSDSGFYLCAWSNSNEQFFGPGTRLTVL.

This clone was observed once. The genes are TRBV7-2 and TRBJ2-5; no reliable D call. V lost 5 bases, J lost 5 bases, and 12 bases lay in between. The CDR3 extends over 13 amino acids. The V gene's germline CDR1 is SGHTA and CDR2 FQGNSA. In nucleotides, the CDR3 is TGTGCCAGCAGCCCGCCGACCAGGGAGACCCAGTACTTC. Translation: CASSPPTRETQYF.

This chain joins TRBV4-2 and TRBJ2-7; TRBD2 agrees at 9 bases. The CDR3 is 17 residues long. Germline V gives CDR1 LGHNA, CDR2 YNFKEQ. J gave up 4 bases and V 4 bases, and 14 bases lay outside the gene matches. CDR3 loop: CASSLLREAGGKYEQYF. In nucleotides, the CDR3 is TGTGCCAGCAGCCTTCTAAGGGAGGCGGGGGGGAAATACGAGCAGTACTTC.

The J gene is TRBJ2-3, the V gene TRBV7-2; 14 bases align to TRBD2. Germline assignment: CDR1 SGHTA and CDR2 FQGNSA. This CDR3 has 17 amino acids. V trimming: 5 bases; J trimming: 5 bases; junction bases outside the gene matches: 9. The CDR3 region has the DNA TGTGCCAGCAGCCCCCGGACTAGCGGGGGGTGGGGAGATACGCAGTATTTT. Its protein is CASSPRTSGGWGDTQYF.

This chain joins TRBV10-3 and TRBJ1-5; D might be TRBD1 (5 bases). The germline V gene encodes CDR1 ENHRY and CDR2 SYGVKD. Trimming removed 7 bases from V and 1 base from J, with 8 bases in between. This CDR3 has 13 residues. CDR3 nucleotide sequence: TGTGCCATCACGCGGGGGAGCAATCAGCCCCAGCATTTT. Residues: CAITRGSNQPQHF.

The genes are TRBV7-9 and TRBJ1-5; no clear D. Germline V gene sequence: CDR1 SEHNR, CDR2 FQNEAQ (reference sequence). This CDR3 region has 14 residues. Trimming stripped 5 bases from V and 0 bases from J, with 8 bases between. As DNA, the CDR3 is TGTGCCAGCAGCCCCACTTATAGCAATCAGCCCCAGCATTTT. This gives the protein CASSPTYSNQPQHF.

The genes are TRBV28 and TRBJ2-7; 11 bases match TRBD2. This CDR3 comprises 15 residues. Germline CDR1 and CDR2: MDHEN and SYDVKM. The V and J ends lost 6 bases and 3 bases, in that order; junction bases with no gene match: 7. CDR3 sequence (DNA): TGTGCCAGCAGAACACCTAGCGGGGGGATCTACGAGCAGTACTTC. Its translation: CASRTPSGGIYEQYF.